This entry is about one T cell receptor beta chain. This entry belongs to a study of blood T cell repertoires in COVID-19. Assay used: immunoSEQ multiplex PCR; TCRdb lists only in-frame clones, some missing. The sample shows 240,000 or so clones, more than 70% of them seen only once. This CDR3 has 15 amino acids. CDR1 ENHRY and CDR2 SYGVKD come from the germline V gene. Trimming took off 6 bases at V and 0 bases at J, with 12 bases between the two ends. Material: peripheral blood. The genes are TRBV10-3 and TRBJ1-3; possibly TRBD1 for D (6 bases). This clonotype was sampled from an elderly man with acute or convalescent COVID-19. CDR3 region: CAIREDRSSGNTIYF. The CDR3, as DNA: TGTGCCATCAGGGAAGACAGGTCCTCTGGAAACACCATATATTTT.